These T cell receptor beta chains were read from a single sample in a study of cytomegalovirus exposure and HLA in healthy donors. Method: immunoSEQ multiplex PCR; TCRdb's copy keeps in-frame clones and lacks some. This repertoire shows about 100,000 clones, approximately 77% found once; its top ten account for about 14%. The sequencing sample was made of PBMCs. The receptors were gathered from a male donor in good health and CMV-seropositive. CDR3s include the opening cysteine and the closing phenylalanine or tryptophan. The D gene is left open where the match is weak. The size of a clone is reported for some rows only, either as once, few or many, or as a class for expanded clones.

J gene,clone size,D gene,V gene,CDR3 DNA,CDR3 protein
TRBJ2-3,.,.,TRBV7-7,TGTGCCAGCAGCTCCCGAATCGCGGATACGCAGTATTTT,CASSSRIADTQYF
TRBJ1-4,.,.,TRBV4-1,TGCGCCAGCAGCCAAGATAAGGGAGGGAGGTACCATGAAAAACTGTTTTTT,CASSQDKGGRYHEKLFF
TRBJ1-5,.,.,TRBV28,TGTGCCAGCAGTCACCAGGTTAGCAATCAGCCCCAGCATTTT,CASSHQVSNQPQHF
TRBJ1-2,few,.,TRBV11-3,TGTGCCAGCAGCTTAGATATCGACAGCCCCTATGGCTACACCTTC,CASSLDIDSPYGYTF
TRBJ1-5,.,TRBD1,TRBV5-3,TGTGCCAGAAGCACCGGGACAGGAAGCAATCAGCCCCAGCATTTT,CARSTGTGSNQPQHF
TRBJ2-1,.,.,TRBV25-1,TGTGCCAGCAGTGAATCGCAAGCGTTGCCCTACAATGAGCAGTTCTTC,CASSESQALPYNEQFF
TRBJ2-5,.,TRBD1,TRBV2,TGTGCCAGCAGCCAGGGGGCCAACCAAGAGACCCAGTACTTC,CASSQGANQETQYF
TRBJ2-1,.,TRBD2,TRBV11-2,TGTGCCAGCAGCTTAGTGCGCGGGGGGGCCACCTACAATGAGCAGTTCTTC,CASSLVRGGATYNEQFF
TRBJ1-2,.,.,TRBV6-5,TGTGCCAGCAGTTACGTTTCCGGCGCCGAGGGCTATGGCTACACCTTC,CASSYVSGAEGYGYTF
TRBJ2-5,.,.,TRBV4-3,TGCGCCAGCAGCCAAGATAGTAAAGGGGGCCAGTACTTC,CASSQDSKGGQYF
TRBJ2-7,.,TRBD2,TRBV18,TGTGCCAGCTCACCGGCTAGCGGGGGCCTGGGGCACTTC,CASSPASGGLGHF